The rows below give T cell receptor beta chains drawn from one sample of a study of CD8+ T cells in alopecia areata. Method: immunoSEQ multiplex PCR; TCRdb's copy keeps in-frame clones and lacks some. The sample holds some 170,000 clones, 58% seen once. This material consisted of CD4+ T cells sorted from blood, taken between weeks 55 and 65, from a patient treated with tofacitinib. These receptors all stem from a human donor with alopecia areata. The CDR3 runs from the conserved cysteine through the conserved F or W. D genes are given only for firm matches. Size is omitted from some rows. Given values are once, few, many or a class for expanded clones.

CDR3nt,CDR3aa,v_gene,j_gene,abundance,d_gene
TGTGCCTGGAGTTACACCCCAGACTATGGCTACACCTTC,CAWSYTPDYGYTF,TRBV30,TRBJ1-2,NA,NA
TGTGCCAGCAGTCTCTTGCGGGGTCCGAGGTGGGGCAATCAGCCCCAGCATTTT,CASSLLRGPRWGNQPQHF,TRBV2,TRBJ1-5,NA,NA
TGCGCCAGCAGCCATCAGGGATCGGGGAACACTGAAGCTTTCTTT,CASSHQGSGNTEAFF,TRBV4-1,TRBJ1-1,NA,NA
TGTGCCAGCAGCCAGGTGACAGCCAACTCCTACGAGCAGTACTTC,CASSQVTANSYEQYF,TRBV14,TRBJ2-7,NA,NA
TGTGCCACCAGCAGGTTCCTAGCGGGGTACACCGGGGAGCTGTTTTTT,CATSRFLAGYTGELFF,TRBV15,TRBJ2-2,NA,TRBD2
TGCGCCAGCAGGGCCCCGGGACAGGGACCAGATACGCAGTATTTT,CASRAPGQGPDTQYF,TRBV5-1,TRBJ2-3,NA,TRBD1
TGCGCCAGCAGCTTGTTTCCAGATCAGCCCCAGCATTTT,CASSLFPDQPQHF,TRBV5-1,TRBJ1-5,many,NA
TGTGCCAGCAGCCTAACAGGGGCCCATAATTCACCCCTCCACTTT,CASSLTGAHNSPLHF,TRBV5-6,TRBJ1-6,few,TRBD1
TGCAGTGCTAGTGATTACACTGAAGCTTTCTTT,CSASDYTEAFF,TRBV20-1,TRBJ1-1,NA,NA
TGTGCCAGCAGAATACTACTAAGCGGGAGAAACACCGGGGAGCTGTTTTTT,CASRILLSGRNTGELFF,TRBV11-3,TRBJ2-2,NA,TRBD2
TGCGCCAGCAGCCCCAGTGGGGGGACTGAAGCTTTCTTT,CASSPSGGTEAFF,TRBV5-1,TRBJ1-1,NA,NA
TGTGCCAGCAGCTTAGAGGTCAGGGCTGGGGCCAACGTCCTGACTTTC,CASSLEVRAGANVLTF,TRBV7-9,TRBJ2-6,NA,NA
TGTGCCAGCAGTTTGGGGCAGGCAATGAACACTGAAGCTTTCTTT,CASSLGQAMNTEAFF,TRBV28,TRBJ1-1,NA,NA
TGTGCCAGTAGCCAAGCCCACCGGGGCGGCACTGAAGCTTTCTTT,CASSQAHRGGTEAFF,TRBV19,TRBJ1-1,NA,NA
TGTGCCAGCAGCTCACCACCCCGGGGGGGCCGGGGCACAGATACGCAGTATTTT,CASSSPPRGGRGTDTQYF,TRBV7-6,TRBJ2-3,NA,TRBD2
TGTGCCAGCATATCTGGGGCCAACGTCCGGACTTTC,CASISGANVRTF,TRBV27,TRBJ2-6,NA,NA
TGTGCCAGCAGCCAAGGCAGGGGAACCCTCCACTTT,CASSQGRGTLHF,TRBV14,TRBJ1-6,NA,NA
TGTGCCAGCAGCCGACAGTCCGGAGGGGATCAGCCCCAGCATTTT,CASSRQSGGDQPQHF,TRBV6-5,TRBJ1-5,NA,NA
TGTGCCAGCAGCTTACAGGCCAGCTTGAACACTGAAGCTTTCTTT,CASSLQASLNTEAFF,TRBV7-2,TRBJ1-1,few,NA
TGTGCCAGCAGCGTGGGGGATAGTTTCAATGAGCAGTTCTTC,CASSVGDSFNEQFF,TRBV9,TRBJ2-1,NA,NA